These 22 T cell receptor beta chains were sequenced from one sample in a study of siplizumab effects on memory and regulatory T cells (dated by TCRdb to the late 2010s). The library relied on the immunoSEQ multiplex PCR assay. TCRdb stores this immuneACCESS table with in-frame sequences only. Part of the clones is absent; in the studies checked, under half of the shortfall reflects unresolved V genes, and no reason is known for the rest. In this sample the table shows roughly 100,000 clones, 85% to 95% of which occur a single time. About 0.62% of the sample goes to the ten largest clones. The sequenced sample was Tregs sorted from blood. The receptor set was obtained from a human donor in good health.

The CDR3 here is CASSPGTDDEQYF. DNA of the CDR3: TGTGCCAGCAGCCCTGGGACAGACGACGAGCAGTACTTC. The rearrangement uses TRBV6-6 and TRBJ2-7; 7 positions match TRBD1. The CDR3 has 13 residues. Trimming removed 6 bases from V and 5 bases from J; junction bases left unmatched: 7. Looked up from germline, CDR1 is MNHNY and CDR2 is SVGAGI (reference sequence).

J is TRBJ2-7 and V is TRBV5-4, with 15 bases that match TRBD2. The germline V gene encodes CDR1 SGHNT and CDR2 YYREEE (reference sequence). Germline trimming cut 4 bases from V and 5 bases from J; bases unmatched to any gene: 7. This CDR3 is 16 amino acids long. The CDR3 loop reads CASSPGLAGGVHEQYF. CDR3 DNA sequence: TGTGCCAGCAGCCCCGGACTAGCGGGGGGGGTCCACGAGCAGTACTTC. Together with reference TRBV5-4 and TRBJ2-7, the CDR3 gives the full variable domain: ETGVTQSPTHLIKTRGQQVTLRCSSQSGHNTVSWYQQALGQGPQFIFQYYREEENGRGNFPPRFSGLQFPNYSSELNVNALELDDSALYLCASSPGLAGGVHEQYFGPGTRLTVT.

This chain joins TRBV6-1 and TRBJ2-7; TRBD1 matches 10 bases. This CDR3 comprises 13 residues. The ends lost 10 bases at V and 3 bases at J; junction bases unmatched: 6. The germline V gene has CDR1 MNHNS and CDR2 SASEGT. CDR3 coding DNA: TGTGCCACGCCGGGACAGGGGATCTACGAGCAGTACTTC. This gives the protein CATPGQGIYEQYF.

V and J are TRBV6-6 and TRBJ1-6; 11 bases are a match to TRBD1. Germline V lookup: CDR1 MNHNY, CDR2 SVGAGI (reference sequence). Trimming at V came to 5 bases and at J to 7 bases, leaving 7 bases not matched to a gene. The CDR3 contains 16 residues. The CDR3 region has the DNA TGTGCCAGCAGTCAACCCGGGACAGGGGGGAATTCACCCCTCCACTTT. Residues: CASSQPGTGGNSPLHF.

V gene TRBV18 combines with J gene TRBJ2-7; possibly TRBD1 for D (5 bases). Between the trimmed V and J ends, which lost 3 bases and 0 bases, there was a span of 9 bases. Germline V gene lookup returns CDR1 KGHSH and CDR2 LQKENI. The length of the CDR3 is 14 residues. This CDR3 is CASSPFQGSYEQYF. The CDR3 DNA reads TGTGCCAGCTCACCTTTCCAGGGCTCCTACGAGCAGTACTTC.

The J gene is TRBJ1-2, the V gene TRBV30; weak D call: TRBD1 (5 bases). Trimming took off 4 bases at V and 2 bases at J, with 17 bases between the two ends. CDR1 and CDR2 from the germline V gene are GTSNPN and SVGIG (reference sequence). This CDR3 comprises 15 residues. In DNA form, the CDR3 reads TGTGCCTGGACGTTGGGGCAGGGCTCAAACTATGGCTACACCTTC. This codes for CAWTLGQGSNYGYTF.

The chain uses TRBV15 and TRBJ2-2; maybe TRBD1 (8 bases). V lost 3 bases and J lost 4, with 12 bases in between. CDR3 size: 15 residues. Germline lookup yields CDR1 LNHNV and CDR2 YYDKDF (reference sequence). The CDR3 is CATSSNRGGTGELFF. The DNA for the CDR3 is TGTGCCACCAGCAGCAACAGGGGGGGCACCGGGGAGCTGTTTTTT. Supplemented by reference TRBV15 and TRBJ2-2, the full variable domain reads DAMVIQNPRYQVTQFGKPVTLSCSQTLNHNVMYWYQQKSSQAPKLLFHYYDKDFNNEADTPDNFQSRRPNTSFCFLDIRSPGLGDTAMYLCATSSNRGGTGELFFGEGSRLTVL.

The chain combines TRBV4-1 with TRBJ1-2; a possible D gene is TRBD1 (5 bases). Trimming removed 0 bases at V and 0 bases at J, with 11 bases between. The germline V gene encodes CDR1 MGHRA and CDR2 YSYEKL. CDR3 size: 16 residues. CDR3 residues: CASSQDRGAANYGYTF. In DNA form, the CDR3 reads TGCGCCAGCAGCCAAGATAGGGGAGCCGCTAACTATGGCTACACCTTC.

The rearrangement links TRBV10-3 to TRBJ2-7; TRBD2 agrees at 8 bases. V dropped 10 bases and J dropped 4; count of bases not matched to a gene: 12. There are 14 residues in the CDR3. The V gene's germline CDR1 is ENHRY and CDR2 SYGVKD. The CDR3 DNA sequence: TGTGCCAGCCGGGAGGGGGGAGAGTTGTACGAGCAGTACTTC. Translated, it gives CASREGGELYEQYF.

V usage is TRBV19 and J usage is TRBJ1-2; D call uncertain. Germline assignment: CDR1 LNHDA and CDR2 SQIVND (reference sequence). V was trimmed by 5 bases and J by 1 base, leaving 11 bases between them. The CDR3 is made up of 14 amino acids. DNA of the CDR3: TGTGCCAGTAGTCCTCGAATGTTTAACTATGGCTACACCTTC. This encodes CASSPRMFNYGYTF.

The chain joins TRBV7-8 to TRBJ2-7; the D is unclear. Germline V gene data show CDR1 as SGHVS and CDR2 as FQNEAQ. This CDR3 spans 14 amino acids. Trimming took 1 base from V and 7 from J, leaving 14 bases between them. The CDR3 is CASSLEFYSREQYF. DNA of the CDR3: TGTGCCAGCAGCTTAGAATTTTACTCCCGGGAGCAGTACTTC.

The chain joins TRBV10-3 to TRBJ1-1; D may be TRBD1 (6 bases). Trimming pared 6 bases from V and 3 bases from J, leaving 11 bases between. The CDR3 contains 13 residues. CDR1 and CDR2 from the germline V gene are ENHRY and SYGVKD. The CDR3 loop reads CAISPDSDTEAFF. The CDR3 DNA follows: TGTGCCATCAGCCCGGACAGCGACACTGAAGCTTTCTTT.

J is TRBJ2-7 and V is TRBV9, with 7 bases fitting TRBD1. V dropped 3 bases and J dropped 0; count of bases not matched to a gene: 6. The germline V gene encodes CDR1 SGDLS and CDR2 YYNGEE. This CDR3 comprises 15 residues. CDR3 loop: CASSEGDRLSYEQYF. CDR3 sequence (DNA): TGTGCCAGCAGCGAGGGGGACAGACTCTCCTACGAGCAGTACTTC.

The chain couples TRBV21-1 to TRBJ1-1. TRBV21-1 is tagged as a pseudogene. CDR3 length equals 10 residues. The DNA for the CDR3 is TGTGCCGGAGTCGTACCTGAAGCTTTCTTT. Its protein is CAGVVPEAFF.

The chain carries TRBV9 and TRBJ2-1, with D hard to call. Germline V gene lookup returns CDR1 SGDLS and CDR2 YYNGEE. V was trimmed by 4 bases and J by 7 bases, leaving 6 bases between them. The CDR3 is made up of 11 amino acids. The CDR3 DNA sequence: TGTGCCAGCAGCTCAGAAAATGAGCAGTTCTTC. Residues: CASSSENEQFF.

This chain uses TRBV19 with TRBJ1-5; D gene unclear. This CDR3 spans 15 amino acids. Germline loops: CDR1 LNHDA, CDR2 SQIVND (reference sequence). V lost 1 base to trimming and J lost 0 bases, with 7 bases between them. The chain's CDR3 is CASSIAGYSNQPQHF. The CDR3 region has the DNA TGTGCCAGTAGTATAGCAGGATATAGCAATCAGCCCCAGCATTTT.

The chain couples TRBV2 to TRBJ2-1, with a tentative D call TRBD2 (5 bases). The CDR3 sequence is 11 residues long. Germline V gives CDR1 SNHLY, CDR2 FYNNEI. Trimming removed 4 bases at V and 11 bases at J, with 9 bases between. CDR3 coding DNA: TGTGCCAGCAGTGGTATAGCGAAGCAGTTCTTC. It yields the protein CASSGIAKQFF.

The chain has TRBV29-1 and TRBJ1-2, with a weak D call TRBD1 (5 bases). V was pared by 6 bases and J by 3 bases, with 17 bases between. The CDR3 is made up of 14 amino acids. From germline, CDR1 is SQVTM and CDR2 ANQGSEA. The CDR3 DNA sequence: TGCAGCGTAGGCCCGGGACCAGAGGACTATGGCTACACCTTC. Amino acids: CSVGPGPEDYGYTF.

J is TRBJ2-3 and V is TRBV14, with TRBD2 matching over 12 bases. Germline V gene data show CDR1 as SGHDN and CDR2 as FVKESK. V trimming: 3 bases; J trimming: 4 bases; junction bases outside the gene matches: 5. CDR3 size: 16 residues. For the CDR3, the DNA is TGTGCCAGCAGCCACCGGACTAGCGGGAACCCAGATACGCAGTATTTT. Its protein product is CASSHRTSGNPDTQYF.

The chain recombines TRBV7-9 with TRBJ2-2; D may be TRBD1 or TRBD2 (5 bases each). The V and J ends lost 7 bases and 1 base respectively, with 19 bases between them. The CDR3 loop spans 17 amino acids. The germline V gene encodes CDR1 SEHNR and CDR2 FQNEAQ (reference sequence). The CDR3 bases are TGTGCCAGCACCCTGCCGTGGGGGAGAGAGAACACCGGGGAGCTGTTTTTT. Its protein is CASTLPWGRENTGELFF. Full variable domain (missing parts from reference TRBV7-9 and TRBJ2-2): DTGVSQNPRHKITKRGQNVTFRCDPISEHNRLYWYRQTLGQGPEFLTYFQNEAQLEKSRLLSDRFSAERPKGSFSTLEIQRTEQGDSAMYLCASTLPWGRENTGELFFGEGSRLTVL.

In DNA, the CDR3 is TGTGCCAGCAGTTGGGGGCGCAATCAGCCCCAGCATTTT. It is translated as CASSWGRNQPQHF. V is TRBV27 and J is TRBJ1-5, with a weak D call TRBD1 (6 bases). Germline CDR1 reads MNHEY; CDR2 reads SMNVEV (reference sequence). Trimming pared 4 bases from V and 2 bases from J, leaving 6 bases between. CDR3 length: 13 residues.

The V call is TRBV19, the J call TRBJ2-1; D might be TRBD1 or TRBD2, each matching 5 bases. This CDR3 contains 12 residues. From germline, CDR1 is LNHDA and CDR2 SQIVND (reference sequence). Trimming stripped 9 bases from V and 5 bases from J, with 11 bases between. CDR3 nucleotides: TGTGCCAGCTGGGGGAGAAACAATGAGCAGTTCTTC. Protein: CASWGRNNEQFF. The complete variable domain, with remaining parts taken from reference TRBV19 and TRBJ2-1, reads DGGITQSPKYLFRKEGQNVTLSCEQNLNHDAMYWYRQDPGQGLRLIYYSQIVNDFQKGDIAEGYSVSREKKESFPLTVTSAQKNPTAFYLCASWGRNNEQFFGPGTRLTVL.